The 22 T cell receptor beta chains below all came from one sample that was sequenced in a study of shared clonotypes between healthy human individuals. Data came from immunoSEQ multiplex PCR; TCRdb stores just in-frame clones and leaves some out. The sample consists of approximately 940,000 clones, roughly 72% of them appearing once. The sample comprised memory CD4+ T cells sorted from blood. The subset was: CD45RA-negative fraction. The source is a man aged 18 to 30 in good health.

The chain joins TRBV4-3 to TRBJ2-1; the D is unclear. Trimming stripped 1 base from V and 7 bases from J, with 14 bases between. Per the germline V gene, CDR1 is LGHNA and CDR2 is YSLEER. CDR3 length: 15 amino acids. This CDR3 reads CASSQVLAKKNEQFF. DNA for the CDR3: TGCGCCAGCAGCCAAGTCTTGGCGAAAAAGAATGAGCAGTTCTTC.

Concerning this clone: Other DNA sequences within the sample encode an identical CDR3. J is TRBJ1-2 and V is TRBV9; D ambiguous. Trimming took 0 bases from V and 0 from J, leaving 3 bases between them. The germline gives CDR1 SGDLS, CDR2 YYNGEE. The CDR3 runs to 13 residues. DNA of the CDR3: TGTGCCAGCAGCGTAGGAGCTAACTATGGCTACACCTTC. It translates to CASSVGANYGYTF.

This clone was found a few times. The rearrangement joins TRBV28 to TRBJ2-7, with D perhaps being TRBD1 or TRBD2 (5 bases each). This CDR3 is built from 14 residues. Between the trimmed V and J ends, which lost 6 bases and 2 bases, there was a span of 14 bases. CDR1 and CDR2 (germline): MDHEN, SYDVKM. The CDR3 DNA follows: TGTGCCAGCAGACCAGCCGGGACCCCCTACGAGCAGTACTTC. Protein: CASRPAGTPYEQYF.

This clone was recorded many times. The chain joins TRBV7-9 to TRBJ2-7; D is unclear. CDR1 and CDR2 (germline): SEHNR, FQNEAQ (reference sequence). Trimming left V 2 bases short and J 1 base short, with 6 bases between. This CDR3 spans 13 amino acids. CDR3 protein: CASSLWPSYEQYF. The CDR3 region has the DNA TGTGCCAGCAGCTTATGGCCGTCCTACGAGCAGTACTTC.

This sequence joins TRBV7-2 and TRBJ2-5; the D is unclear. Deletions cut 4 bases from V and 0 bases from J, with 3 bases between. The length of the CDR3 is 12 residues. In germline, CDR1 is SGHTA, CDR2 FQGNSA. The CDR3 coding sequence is TGTGCCAGCAGCTCGTACCAAGAGACCCAGTACTTC. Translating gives CASSSYQETQYF.

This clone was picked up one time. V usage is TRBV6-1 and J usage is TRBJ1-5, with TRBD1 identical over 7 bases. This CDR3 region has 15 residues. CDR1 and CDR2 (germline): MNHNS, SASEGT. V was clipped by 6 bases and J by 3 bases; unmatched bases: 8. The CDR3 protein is CASRHTGQINQPQHF. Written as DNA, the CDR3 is TGTGCCAGCAGACATACGGGACAGATCAATCAGCCCCAGCATTTT.

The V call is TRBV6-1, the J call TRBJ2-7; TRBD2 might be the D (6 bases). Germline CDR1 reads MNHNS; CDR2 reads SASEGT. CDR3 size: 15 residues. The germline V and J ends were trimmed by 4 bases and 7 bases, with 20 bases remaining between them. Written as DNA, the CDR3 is TGTGCCAGCAGTGGCAGACTAGTGGGGGTGGGGGAGCAGTACTTC. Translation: CASSGRLVGVGEQYF.

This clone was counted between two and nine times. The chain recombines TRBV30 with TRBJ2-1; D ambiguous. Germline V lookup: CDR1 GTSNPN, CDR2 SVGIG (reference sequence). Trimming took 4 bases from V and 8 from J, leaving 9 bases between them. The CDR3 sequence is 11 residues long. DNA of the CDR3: TGTGCCTGGATGGTCAGAGATGAGCAGTTCTTC. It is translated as CAWMVRDEQFF.

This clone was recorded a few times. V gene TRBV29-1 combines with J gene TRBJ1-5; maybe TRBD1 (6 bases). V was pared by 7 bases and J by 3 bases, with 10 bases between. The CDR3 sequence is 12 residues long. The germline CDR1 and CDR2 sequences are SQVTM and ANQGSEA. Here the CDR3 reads CSAGHLNQPQHF. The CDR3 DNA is TGCAGCGCGGGACACCTCAATCAGCCCCAGCATTTT.

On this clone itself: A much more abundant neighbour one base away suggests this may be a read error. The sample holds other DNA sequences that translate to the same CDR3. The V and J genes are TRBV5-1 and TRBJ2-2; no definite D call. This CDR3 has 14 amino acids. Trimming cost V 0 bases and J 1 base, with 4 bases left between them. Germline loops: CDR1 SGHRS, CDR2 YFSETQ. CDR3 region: CASSLEGNTGELFF. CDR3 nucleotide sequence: TGCGCCAGCAGCTTGGAAGGGAACACCGGGGAGCTGTTTTTT.

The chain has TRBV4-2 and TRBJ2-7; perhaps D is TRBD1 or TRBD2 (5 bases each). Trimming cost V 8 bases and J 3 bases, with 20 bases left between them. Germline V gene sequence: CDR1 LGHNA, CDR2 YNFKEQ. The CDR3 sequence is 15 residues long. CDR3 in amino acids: CASGGVGSQNYEQYF. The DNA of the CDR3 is TGTGCCAGCGGGGGTGTGGGTTCCCAAAACTACGAGCAGTACTTC.

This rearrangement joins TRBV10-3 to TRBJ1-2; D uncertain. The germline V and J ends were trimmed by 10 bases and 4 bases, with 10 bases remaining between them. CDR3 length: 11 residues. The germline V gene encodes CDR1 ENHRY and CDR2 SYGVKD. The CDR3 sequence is CATAAGYGYTF. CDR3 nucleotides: TGTGCCACAGCTGCGGGCTATGGCTACACCTTC.

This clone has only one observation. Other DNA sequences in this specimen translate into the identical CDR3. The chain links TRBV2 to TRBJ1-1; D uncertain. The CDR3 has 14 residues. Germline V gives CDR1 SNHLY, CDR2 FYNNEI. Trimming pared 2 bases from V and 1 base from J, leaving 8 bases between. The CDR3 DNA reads TGTGCCAGCAGTGAACGCGTTGGGAACACTGAAGCTTTCTTT. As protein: CASSERVGNTEAFF.

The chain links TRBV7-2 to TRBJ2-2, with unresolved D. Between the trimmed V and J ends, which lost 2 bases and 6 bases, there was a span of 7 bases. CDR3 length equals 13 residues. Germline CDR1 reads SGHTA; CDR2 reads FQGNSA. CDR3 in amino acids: CASSLRVPGELFF. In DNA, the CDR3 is TGTGCCAGCAGCTTAAGGGTACCCGGGGAGCTGTTTTTT.

CDR3 nucleotide sequence: TGCGCCAGCAGCCAAGATTTAAGCAGGGGCACAGATACGCAGTATTTT. Translated, it gives CASSQDLSRGTDTQYF. The chain employs TRBV4-3 and TRBJ2-3; D may be TRBD1 (5 bases). The germline V gene encodes CDR1 LGHNA and CDR2 YSLEER. V lost 0 bases to trimming and J lost 1 base, with 11 bases between them. The CDR3 is made up of 16 amino acids.

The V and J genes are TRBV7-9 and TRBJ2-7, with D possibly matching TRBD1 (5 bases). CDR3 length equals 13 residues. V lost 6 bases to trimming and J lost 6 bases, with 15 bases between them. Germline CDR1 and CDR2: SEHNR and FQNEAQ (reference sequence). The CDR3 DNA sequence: TGTGCCAGCAGTCAAAGCAGGGAAAGCGAGCAGTACTTC. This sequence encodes CASSQSRESEQYF.

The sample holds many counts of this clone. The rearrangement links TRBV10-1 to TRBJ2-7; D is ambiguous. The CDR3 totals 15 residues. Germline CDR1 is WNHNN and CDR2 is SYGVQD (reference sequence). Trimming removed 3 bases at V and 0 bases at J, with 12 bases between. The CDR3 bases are TGCGCCAGCAGTGAAAATGTAGGTGGCTCCTACGAGCAGTACTTC. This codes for CASSENVGGSYEQYF.

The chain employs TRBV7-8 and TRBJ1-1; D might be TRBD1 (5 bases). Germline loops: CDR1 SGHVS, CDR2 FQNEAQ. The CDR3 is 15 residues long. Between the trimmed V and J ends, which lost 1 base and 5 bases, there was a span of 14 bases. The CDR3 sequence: CASSLDNFGGTEAFF. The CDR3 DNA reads TGTGCCAGCAGCTTAGACAATTTTGGGGGAACTGAAGCTTTCTTT.

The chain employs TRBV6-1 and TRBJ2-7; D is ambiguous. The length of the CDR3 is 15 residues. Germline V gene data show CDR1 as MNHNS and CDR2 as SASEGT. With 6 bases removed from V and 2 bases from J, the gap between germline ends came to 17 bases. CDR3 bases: TGTGCCAGCAGCTTAAAAGAGGCCGTTACCTACGAGCAGTACTTC. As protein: CASSLKEAVTYEQYF.

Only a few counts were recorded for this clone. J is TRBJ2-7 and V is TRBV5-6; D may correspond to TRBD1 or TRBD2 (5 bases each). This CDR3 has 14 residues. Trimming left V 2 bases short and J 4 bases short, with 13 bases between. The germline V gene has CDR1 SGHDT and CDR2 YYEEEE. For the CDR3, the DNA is TGTGCCAGCAGCTTCCGGGACCGGCGTTACGAGCAGTACTTC. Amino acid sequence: CASSFRDRRYEQYF.

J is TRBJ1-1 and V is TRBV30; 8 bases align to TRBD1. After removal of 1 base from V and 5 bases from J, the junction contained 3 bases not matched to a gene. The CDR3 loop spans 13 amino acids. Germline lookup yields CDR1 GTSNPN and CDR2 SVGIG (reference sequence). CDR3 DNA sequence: TGTGCCTGGAGTGCAGGACAGGGAACTGAAGCTTTCTTT. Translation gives CAWSAGQGTEAFF.

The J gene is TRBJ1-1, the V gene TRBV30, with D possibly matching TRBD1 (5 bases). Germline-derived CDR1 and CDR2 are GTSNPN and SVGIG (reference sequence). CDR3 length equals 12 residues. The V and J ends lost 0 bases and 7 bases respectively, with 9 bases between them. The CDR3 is CAWSVGVGEAFF. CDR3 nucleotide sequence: TGTGCCTGGAGTGTAGGGGTCGGTGAAGCTTTCTTT.